Each of the 10 T cell receptor beta chains below was sequenced from the same sample in a study of cytomegalovirus exposure and HLA in healthy donors. The PCR contained 60 Vbeta and 13 Jbeta primers. Sequencing used immunoSEQ multiplex PCR; TCRdb keeps in-frame clones, though not all of them. The table has 100,000 to 150,000 clones, roughly 80% seen once; the top ten hold about 1.8%. Sample: PBMCs. These receptors were obtained from a man aged 18-30 years in good health and CMV-seronegative.

The chain combines TRBV27 with TRBJ2-2; a possible D gene is TRBD1 (5 bases). Germline assignment: CDR1 MNHEY and CDR2 SMNVEV (reference sequence). The CDR3 is 13 amino acids. Deletions cut 3 bases from V and 5 bases from J, with 7 bases between. CDR3 DNA: TGTGCCAGCAGTTTTAAGGGGACCGGGGAGCTGTTTTTT. Its translation is CASSFKGTGELFF.

This clone was recorded only once. V gene TRBV5-5 combines with J gene TRBJ1-3; D is ambiguous. This CDR3 comprises 14 residues. V was clipped by 2 bases and J by 4 bases, with 10 bases between them. Per germline, CDR1 SGHKS and CDR2 YYEKEE (reference sequence). The CDR3 reads CASSFSGSGNTIYF. CDR3 bases: TGTGCCAGCAGCTTCAGCGGTTCAGGAAACACCATATATTTT. Filled out from reference TRBV5-5 and TRBJ1-3, the complete variable domain reads DAGVTQSPTHLIKTRGQQVTLRCSPISGHKSVSWYQQVLGQGPQFIFQYYEKEERGRGNFPDRFSARQFPNYSSELNVNALLLGDSALYLCASSFSGSGNTIYFGEGSWLTVV.

This sequence joins TRBV2 and TRBJ1-3; D is unresolved. The germline CDR1 and CDR2 sequences are SNHLY and FYNNEI. CDR3 length equals 15 residues. Trimming shortened V by 4 bases and J by 0 bases, and 10 bases separated the two germline ends. CDR3 DNA sequence: TGTGCCAGCAGTGTGGCAGACAACTCTGGAAACACCATATATTTT. It yields the protein CASSVADNSGNTIYF.

The rearrangement joins TRBV2 to TRBJ2-3; D is perhaps TRBD2 (6 bases). CDR1 is SNHLY and CDR2 is FYNNEI in the germline V gene. The CDR3 runs 15 residues. V was pared by 7 bases and J by 4 bases, with 18 bases between. CDR3 loop: CASKDQGGGSDTQYF. CDR3 bases: TGTGCCAGCAAGGATCAGGGAGGTGGGTCAGATACGCAGTATTTT.

J is TRBJ1-2 and V is TRBV29-1, with 10 bases identical to TRBD1. This CDR3 is 13 amino acids long. The V and J ends lost 3 bases and 8 bases, in that order; junction bases with no gene match: 6. Germline CDR1 is SQVTM and CDR2 is ANQGSEA. CDR3 coding DNA: TGCAGCGTTGACTTGACAGGGGGCTGGGGCTACACCTTC. Protein: CSVDLTGGWGYTF.

The J gene is TRBJ2-7, the V gene TRBV14, with 10 bases aligning to TRBD1. V trimming: 4 bases; J trimming: 3 bases; junction bases outside the gene matches: 6. Germline V gene sequence: CDR1 SGHDN, CDR2 FVKESK. The CDR3 runs to 15 residues. The CDR3 DNA follows: TGTGCCAGCAGCCTCGCGGGACAGGGGAGCTACGAGCAGTACTTC. The encoded protein is CASSLAGQGSYEQYF.

V and J are TRBV6-5 and TRBJ2-1; 13 bases match TRBD2. CDR3 length equals 16 residues. Germline CDR1 reads MNHEY; CDR2 reads SVGAGI. V lost 0 bases and J lost 9; bases outside the gene matches: 5. The CDR3 DNA sequence: TGTGCCAGCAGTTACTCGAAAACTAGCGGGGGGGTTGAGCAGTTCTTC. Translated: CASSYSKTSGGVEQFF.

The rearrangement uses TRBV11-2 and TRBJ1-1; D may be TRBD1 (5 bases). Between the trimmed V and J ends, which lost 3 bases and 3 bases, there was a span of 14 bases. The germline gives CDR1 SGHAT, CDR2 FQNNGV. The CDR3 sequence is 15 residues long. In DNA form, the CDR3 reads TGTGCCAGCAGCTTTTTTCAGGGCAGGGACACTGAAGCTTTCTTT. As protein: CASSFFQGRDTEAFF.

J is TRBJ2-3 and V is TRBV5-4; 8 nucleotides match TRBD1. Germline V gene data show CDR1 as SGHNT and CDR2 as YYREEE (reference sequence). The CDR3 extends over 15 amino acids. Trimming removed 0 bases from V and 2 bases from J; junction bases left unmatched: 2. CDR3 in DNA: TGTGCCAGCAGCTTGGGGACAGGGCACACAGATACGCAGTATTTT. This codes for CASSLGTGHTDTQYF.

The chain uses TRBV2 and TRBJ1-5; possible D gene TRBD1, 5 bases. Per the germline V gene, CDR1 is SNHLY and CDR2 is FYNNEI. The CDR3 has 15 amino acids. Between the trimmed V and J ends, which lost 8 bases and 0 bases, there was a span of 14 bases. The CDR3 here is CASQPGTYSNQPQHF. In nucleotides, the CDR3 is TGTGCCAGCCAGCCAGGGACTTATAGCAATCAGCCCCAGCATTTT.